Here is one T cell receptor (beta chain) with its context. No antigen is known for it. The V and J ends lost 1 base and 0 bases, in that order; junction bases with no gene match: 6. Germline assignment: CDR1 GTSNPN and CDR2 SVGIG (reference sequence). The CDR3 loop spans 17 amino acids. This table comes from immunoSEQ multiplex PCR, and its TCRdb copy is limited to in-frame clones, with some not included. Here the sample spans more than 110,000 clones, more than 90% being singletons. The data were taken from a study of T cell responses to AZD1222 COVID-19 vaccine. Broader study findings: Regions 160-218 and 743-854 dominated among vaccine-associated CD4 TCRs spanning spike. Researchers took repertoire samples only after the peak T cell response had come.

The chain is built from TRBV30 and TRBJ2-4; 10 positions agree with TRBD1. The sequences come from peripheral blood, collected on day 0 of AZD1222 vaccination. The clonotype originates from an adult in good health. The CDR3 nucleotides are TGTGCCTGGAGTGGGGAGACAGGGGGCCTAGCCAAAAACATTCAGTACTTC. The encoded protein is CAWSGETGGLAKNIQYF.